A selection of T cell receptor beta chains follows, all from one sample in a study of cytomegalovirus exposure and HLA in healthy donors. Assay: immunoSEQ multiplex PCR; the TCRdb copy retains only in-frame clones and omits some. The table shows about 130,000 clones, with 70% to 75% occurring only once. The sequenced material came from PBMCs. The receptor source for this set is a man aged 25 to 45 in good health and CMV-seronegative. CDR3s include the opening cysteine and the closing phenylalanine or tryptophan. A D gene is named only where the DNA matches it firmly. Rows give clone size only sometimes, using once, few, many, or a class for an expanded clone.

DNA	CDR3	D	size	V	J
TGTGCCAGCAGTGAGGGACTAGCGGGGGGGCCCAGATACAATGAGCAGTTCTTC	CASSEGLAGGPRYNEQFF	TRBD2	NA	TRBV25-1	TRBJ2-1
TGTGCCAGCATGCGTGATTTCTCTGGAAACACCATATATTTT	CASMRDFSGNTIYF	NA	NA	TRBV27	TRBJ1-3
TGTGCCAGCAGCCCAGGGGGCAGGGGGCCCTACAATGAGCAGTTCTTC	CASSPGGRGPYNEQFF	TRBD1	NA	TRBV7-3	TRBJ2-1
TGTGCCAGCAGCTTAGCTGGGCAAAAAGAGACCCAGTACTTC	CASSLAGQKETQYF	NA	NA	TRBV7-2	TRBJ2-5
TGTGCCAGTAACCCGCGGACAGAACCCAACTATGGCTACACCTTC	CASNPRTEPNYGYTF	NA	once	TRBV19	TRBJ1-2
TGTGCCAGCAGAAACCCCGGGAGACAGCCCTCCTACGAGCAGTACTTC	CASRNPGRQPSYEQYF	NA	NA	TRBV28	TRBJ2-7
TGTGCCAGCAGCATCCCGGGACAGGGGGTTTACGAGCAGTACTTC	CASSIPGQGVYEQYF	TRBD1	NA	TRBV7-2	TRBJ2-7
TGTGCCAGCAAGGGTTTGGTAGGGGGAACTGAAGCTTTCTTT	CASKGLVGGTEAFF	NA	few	TRBV2	TRBJ1-1
TGTGCCAGCAGCCCACGGGATAGCAATCAGCCCCAGCATTTT	CASSPRDSNQPQHF	NA	NA	TRBV6-5	TRBJ1-5
TGTGCCAGCAGCCAACGACAGGGGGCGATAAAATTGACTAATGAAAAACTGTTTTTT	CASSQRQGAIKLTNEKLFF	TRBD1	NA	TRBV7-8	TRBJ1-4
TGTGCCATCAGTGACAAGGCTAGTTATGACGAGCAGTACTTC	CAISDKASYDEQYF	NA	NA	TRBV10-3	TRBJ2-7
TGTGCCACCAGCGGGACTAGCGGGAGTGTCGATGAGCAGTTCTTC	CATSGTSGSVDEQFF	TRBD2	NA	TRBV15	TRBJ2-1
TGCGCCAGCAGCTTGGTAGGGGCGAACACTGAAGCTTTCTTT	CASSLVGANTEAFF	NA	NA	TRBV5-1	TRBJ1-1
TGTGCCAGCAGCCCCGAAGGGAGCTCCTACAATGAGCAGTTCTTC	CASSPEGSSYNEQFF	NA	NA	TRBV13	TRBJ2-1
TGTGCCTTTTCCCGGCAGCGGGAACAGCCCCAGCATTTT	CAFSRQREQPQHF	NA	NA	TRBV30	TRBJ1-5
TGTGCCAGCGGGAGGACTGGCTACAATGAGCAGTTCTTC	CASGRTGYNEQFF	NA	few	TRBV7-9	TRBJ2-1